This TCR beta chain was captured in a study of cytomegalovirus exposure and HLA in healthy donors. Clones were read by immunoSEQ multiplex PCR, and TCRdb kept only the in-frame ones, dropping some. The sample includes around 250,000 clones, roughly 87% of them seen just once. Trimming took 0 bases from V and 9 from J, leaving 11 bases between them. This CDR3 is built from 12 residues. Per the germline V gene, CDR1 is SQVTM and CDR2 is ANQGSEA. For this clone: Antigen unknown.

Overall study findings and caveats: The study put roughly 160 TCR beta chains on its list as cytomegalovirus-associated. High specificity and sensitivity for cytomegalovirus status were reported for the classifier.

The chain employs TRBV29-1 and TRBJ1-2; D not resolved. Source material: PBMCs. This sequence originates from a woman aged 25 to 39 in good health and CMV-seronegative. The DNA of the CDR3 is TGCAGCGTTGAAGATCAACAGACCCGCTACACCTTC. It encodes CSVEDQQTRYTF.